The present entry profiles one TCR beta chain with its context. These data originate in a study of T cells after yellow fever vaccination. CDR3 size: 17 residues. Germline V lookup: CDR1 SGHVS, CDR2 FQNEAQ. Between the trimmed V and J ends, which lost 0 bases and 0 bases, there was a span of 13 bases. 5'RACE template switching produced TCR cDNA carrying a universal primer site and UMIs. TCRdb re-analysed the 5' RACE reads in MiXCR, keeping a single row per CDR3 protein. The table has about 510,000 distinct CDR3 sequences, around a fifth seen once. This clonotype was obtained from a man aged 18 to 29 who received the YFV17D yellow fever vaccine. The V call is TRBV7-8, the J call TRBJ2-3; D gene ambiguous. Specimen: PBMCs, collected roughly 23 days after the first yellow fever vaccination. The CDR3 is CASSLAYPGSSTDTQYF. In DNA form, the CDR3 reads TGTGCCAGCAGCTTAGCGTATCCGGGTTCGAGCACAGATACGCAGTATTTT.